This T cell receptor (beta chain) was recovered during a study of PD-L1 blockade in urothelial cancer. Sample time point: pretreatment peripheral blood. The J segment lost 1 base and the V segment lost 2 bases, leaving 3 bases of the junction unmatched. The CDR3 is 15 residues long. Germline V gene data show CDR1 as ENHRY and CDR2 as SYGVKD. Study findings and constraints: A pretreatment blood TCR clonality that fell below the median predicted better progression-free and overall survival.

With regard to this clone: Its antigen remains unidentified.

Generated by immunoSEQ multiplex PCR, the TCRdb table keeps only in-frame clones and is missing some. The sample lists 85,000 to 90,000 clones, 89% occurring once. This sequence originates from a woman of 80 years or more with urothelial cancer. V gene TRBV10-3 combines with J gene TRBJ2-3; 7 nucleotides align to TRBD2. Sequencing used PBMCs, obtained around atezolizumab (anti-PD-L1) treatment. CDR3 in amino acids: CAISEAGVGTDTQYF. Here the CDR3 DNA reads TGTGCCATCAGTGAGGCGGGGGTGGGCACAGATACGCAGTATTTT.